One and the same sample provided the 19 T cell receptor beta chains below, sequenced in a study of blood T cell repertoires in COVID-19. Here immunoSEQ multiplex PCR was the method, and the copy in TCRdb shows in-frame clones only, minus some. The sample lists about 43,000 clones, approximately 80% seen once, with 20% to 30% in the top ten. The material sequenced was peripheral blood. The receptors here all came from a woman in her fifties or sixties with acute or convalescent COVID-19.

V usage is TRBV19 and J usage is TRBJ1-5, with 9 bases fitting TRBD1. Germline CDR1 reads LNHDA; CDR2 reads SQIVND (reference sequence). V was clipped by 5 bases and J by 6 bases; unmatched bases: 8. The CDR3 loop spans 15 amino acids. The CDR3 here is CASSLGQGEFQPQHF. CDR3 DNA sequence: TGTGCCAGTAGTCTGGGACAGGGTGAATTTCAGCCCCAGCATTTT.

The V and J genes are TRBV6-6 and TRBJ1-4; D gene unclear. CDR3 length: 14 amino acids. The germline CDR1 and CDR2 sequences are MNHNY and SVGAGI (reference sequence). Between the trimmed V and J ends, which lost 7 bases and 7 bases, there was a span of 16 bases. CDR3 DNA sequence: TGTGCCAGCATCCCAAGGCGCGCGGGTGAAAAACTGTTTTTT. Amino acids: CASIPRRAGEKLFF.

This chain joins TRBV5-1 and TRBJ1-1, with TRBD1 identical over 9 bases. Germline lookup yields CDR1 SGHRS and CDR2 YFSETQ. The CDR3 extends over 14 amino acids. The junction had 0 bases not matched to a gene; V was cut back by 2 bases and J by 1 base. The CDR3 nucleotides read TGCGCCAGCAGCTTACAGGGGGCGAACACTGAAGCTTTCTTT. Amino acids: CASSLQGANTEAFF.

This chain uses TRBV6-5 with TRBJ2-2, with D tentatively TRBD2 (5 bases). Germline loops: CDR1 MNHEY, CDR2 SVGAGI. V shed 6 bases and J shed 2 bases, with 13 bases lying between them. This CDR3 comprises 15 residues. The CDR3 region has the DNA TGTGCCAGCAGCTACACTAGTGATAACACCGGGGAGCTGTTTTTT. This encodes CASSYTSDNTGELFF.

This clone was counted between two and nine times. The V and J genes are TRBV9 and TRBJ2-3, with 13 bases lining up with TRBD2. The V gene end was trimmed by 6 bases and the J gene end by 7 bases; junction bases not matched to a gene: 5. The germline CDR1 and CDR2 sequences are SGDLS and YYNGEE. The CDR3 contains 14 residues. DNA for the CDR3: TGTGCCAGCACCCGGACTAGCGGGGGTAATACGCAGTATTTT. Amino acid sequence: CASTRTSGGNTQYF. Drawing the rest from reference TRBV9 and TRBJ2-3, the complete variable domain is DSGVTQTPKHLITATGQRVTLRCSPRSGDLSVYWYQQSLDQGLQFLIQYYNGEERAKGNILERFSAQQFPDLHSELNLSSLELGDSALYFCASTRTSGGNTQYFGPGTRLTVL.

This clone was detected only once. The chain has TRBV5-1 and TRBJ1-4; 9 nucleotides agree with TRBD1. The V segment lost 4 bases and the J segment 11 bases; nucleotides outside the gene matches: 9. This CDR3 comprises 14 residues. Germline loops: CDR1 SGHRS, CDR2 YFSETQ. The chain's CDR3 is CASSNRDRDGKLFF. The CDR3 region has the DNA TGCGCCAGCAGCAACCGGGACAGGGACGGGAAACTGTTTTTT.

V and J are TRBV7-6 and TRBJ2-1, with D tentatively TRBD2 (7 bases). CDR3 length equals 16 residues. Germline-derived CDR1 and CDR2 are SGHVS and FNYEAQ. V gave up 4 bases and J gave up 7 bases, with 20 bases separating them. The CDR3 here is CASSSEWGGARNEQFF. The CDR3 DNA sequence: TGTGCCAGCAGCTCCGAGTGGGGGGGGGCCAGGAATGAGCAGTTCTTC.

The chain carries TRBV6-5 and TRBJ1-1; 8 bases fit TRBD1. V was clipped by 2 bases and J by 4 bases; unmatched bases: 6. Germline loops: CDR1 MNHEY, CDR2 SVGAGI. This CDR3 is built from 15 residues. The CDR3 region has the DNA TGTGCCAGCAGTTACGCCGGACAGGGTCGCACTGAAGCTTTCTTT. Encoded protein: CASSYAGQGRTEAFF.

The rearrangement links TRBV25-1 to TRBJ1-2, with a possible D match to TRBD1 (6 bases). The V end lost 3 bases, the J end lost 3 bases, and 8 bases lay between the germline ends. Germline V CDR1 and CDR2: MGHDK, SYGVNS. The CDR3 runs to 13 residues. CDR3 nucleotides: TGTGCCAGCAGTGATGAGGGGGACTATGGCTACACCTTC. Its protein is CASSDEGDYGYTF.

V is TRBV5-4 and J is TRBJ1-1, with 8 bases fitting TRBD1. The CDR3 consists of 16 residues. Germline loops: CDR1 SGHNT, CDR2 YYREEE (reference sequence). V lost 6 bases to trimming and J lost 1 base; unmatched junction nucleotides: 11. The CDR3 region is CASTLGTGGPNTEAFF. Here the CDR3 DNA reads TGTGCCAGCACCCTAGGCACAGGGGGGCCGAACACTGAAGCTTTCTTT.

The chain uses TRBV6-2 or TRBV6-3 and TRBJ1-6; D gene unclear. The CDR3 is 12 residues long. V was clipped by 3 bases and J by 9 bases, with 6 bases between them. CDR1 and CDR2 (germline): MNHEY, SVGEGT. DNA of the CDR3: TGTGCCAGCAGTTATGCAGGTTCACCCCTCCACTTT. It yields the protein CASSYAGSPLHF.

V and J are TRBV7-9 and TRBJ1-2, with 8 bases aligning to TRBD1. After removal of 5 bases from V and 5 bases from J, the junction contained 13 bases not matched to a gene. The germline V gene encodes CDR1 SEHNR and CDR2 FQNEAQ (reference sequence). This CDR3 has 16 amino acids. The CDR3 here is CASSLDMTGDDYGYTF. The CDR3 coding sequence is TGTGCCAGCAGCCTTGATATGACAGGGGACGATTATGGCTACACCTTC.

The J gene is TRBJ1-2, the V gene TRBV3-1 (or the pseudogene TRBV3-2), with D hard to call. V was shortened by 0 bases and J by 8 bases, with 10 bases between the two germline ends. The V gene's germline CDR1 is LGHDT and CDR2 YNNKEL (reference sequence). The CDR3 sequence is 13 residues long. The CDR3 DNA sequence: TGTGCCAGCAGCCAAGAAGGCGGGGAAGGCTACACCTTC. This encodes CASSQEGGEGYTF.

The gene calls are TRBV19 and TRBJ2-7, with a possible D match to TRBD2 (7 bases). The CDR3 loop spans 15 amino acids. Looked up from germline, CDR1 is LNHDA and CDR2 is SQIVND (reference sequence). V shed 4 bases and J shed 4 bases, with 17 bases lying between them. The CDR3 DNA sequence: TGTGCCAGTAGTAGCTTGGGGGGGCCTGGGTACGAGCAGTACTTC. Translated, it gives CASSSLGGPGYEQYF.

V usage is TRBV11-2 and J usage is TRBJ2-4, with D possibly TRBD1 on 6 matching bases. V was pared by 1 base and J by 4 bases, with 11 bases between. There are 15 residues in the CDR3. Per the germline V gene, CDR1 is SGHAT and CDR2 is FQNNGV. The DNA of the CDR3 is TGTGCCAGCAGCTTAGCTGGACAGAAAAAAAACATTCAGTACTTC. The encoded protein is CASSLAGQKKNIQYF.

The J gene is TRBJ2-3, the V gene TRBV24-1; the match to TRBD2 covers 11 bases. The CDR3 sequence is 15 residues long. With 4 bases clipped from V and 5 bases from J, the junction kept 4 bases outside the gene matches. Germline V gene sequence: CDR1 KGHDR, CDR2 SFDVKD. DNA of the CDR3: TGTGCCACCAGTGACCCCGGGACTAGCGGAGATACGCAGTATTTT. It codes for CATSDPGTSGDTQYF.

The rearrangement uses TRBV7-8 and TRBJ2-1, with 9 bases fitting TRBD2. V dropped 5 bases and J dropped 7; count of bases not matched to a gene: 6. The germline gives CDR1 SGHVS, CDR2 FQNEAQ. This CDR3 spans 14 amino acids. DNA for the CDR3: TGTGCCAGCAGCCTAGTAGCGGGGGAAAATGAGCAGTTCTTC. This gives the protein CASSLVAGENEQFF.

The J gene is TRBJ1-4, the V gene TRBV14; D uncertain. The germline gives CDR1 SGHDN, CDR2 FVKESK. V was shortened by 2 bases and J by 8 bases, with 9 bases between the two germline ends. The length of the CDR3 is 13 residues. This chain's CDR3 is CASSQKLREKLFF. The CDR3 nucleotides are TGTGCCAGCAGCCAAAAATTGCGCGAAAAACTGTTTTTT.

This clone was observed once. The rearrangement links TRBV24-1 to TRBJ2-3, with 7 bases lining up with TRBD1. This CDR3 is 14 amino acids long. Germline lookup yields CDR1 KGHDR and CDR2 SFDVKD. V lost 6 bases to trimming and J lost 2 bases; unmatched junction nucleotides: 4. The chain's CDR3 is CATSHRGDTDTQYF. CDR3 bases: TGTGCCACCAGTCACAGGGGTGACACAGATACGCAGTATTTT.